This TCR beta chain was found in a study of blood T cell repertoires in COVID-19. Study at large: PBMCs, B-cell-depleted T cells, or T cells provided the cDNA or gDNA that made up the material.

As processed by the authors: Using reference gene primer amplification, nucleated cell counts were estimated. TCRdb's copy holds only in-frame clones and misses some; the assay was immunoSEQ multiplex PCR. The V and J calls and clone size are taken from that table; D and trimming were inferred from the DNA. The sample lists under 200,000 clones, more than 70% occurring once. Study members were between 18 and 89 years old and lived in approximately 25 US regions. What the recovered Cohort 3 donors had was two negative PCRs, clearance, or symptom resolution. Sequencing input: PBMCs or T cells enriched from blood (not recorded which). The clonotype comes from a woman aged 18-29 years who had recovered from COVID-19.

CDR3 protein: CATSAVVGVQGQETQYF. The CDR3 nucleotides read TGTGCCACCAGTGCCGTTGTTGGGGTACAGGGTCAAGAGACCCAGTACTTC. This chain connects TRBV24-1 to TRBJ2-5, with D possibly being TRBD1 (6 bases). The V and J ends lost 5 bases and 2 bases respectively, with 20 bases between them. This CDR3 is 17 amino acids long. Germline lookup yields CDR1 KGHDR and CDR2 SFDVKD.